The rows below give T cell receptor beta chains drawn from one sample of a study of blood T cell repertoires in COVID-19. Method: immunoSEQ multiplex PCR; TCRdb's copy keeps in-frame clones and lacks some. The repertoire consists of 200,000 to 250,000 clones, with approximately 84% occurring once and the leading ten covering 1.5% to 2%. Sequenced input: peripheral blood. The receptors were sampled from a woman older than 75 with acute or convalescent COVID-19. Each CDR3 is given with its conserved first and last residue. A D gene is named only where the DNA matches it firmly.

J: TRBJ1-6; D: .; V: TRBV28; CDR3: CASSLGQRSSYNSPLHF; DNA: TGTGCCAGCAGTTTGGGTCAGCGGAGCTCCTATAATTCACCCCTCCACTTT
J: TRBJ2-7; D: TRBD1; V: TRBV6-2/TRBV6-3; CDR3: CASSYSPTGTVYEQYF; DNA: TGTGCCAGCAGTTACTCCCCGACCGGGACAGTCTACGAGCAGTACTTC
J: TRBJ1-4; D: .; V: TRBV7-2; CDR3: CASSLTGQNNEKLFF; DNA: TGTGCCAGCAGCTTGACTGGACAGAATAATGAAAAACTGTTTTTT
J: TRBJ2-7; D: .; V: TRBV6-1; CDR3: CASSDGGNSYEQYF; DNA: TGTGCCAGCAGTGATGGCGGGAACTCCTACGAGCAGTACTTC
J: TRBJ1-1; D: TRBD1; V: TRBV6-5; CDR3: CASSYGQGGVEAFF; DNA: TGTGCCAGCAGTTACGGACAGGGTGGGGTTGAAGCTTTCTTT
J: TRBJ1-6; D: .; V: TRBV7-8; CDR3: CASSPVRRAVASPSSYNSPLHF; DNA: TGTGCCAGCAGCCCAGTTCGGAGAGCTGTCGCCAGTCCAAGCTCCTATAATTCACCCCTCCACTTT
J: TRBJ2-6; D: .; V: TRBV3-1/TRBV3-2; CDR3: CASSQGGGGGANVLTF; DNA: TGTGCCAGCAGCCAAGGGGGTGGGGGCGGGGCCAACGTCCTGACTTTC
J: TRBJ2-3; D: TRBD2; V: TRBV7-2; CDR3: CASSLGVAGGIDTQYF; DNA: TGTGCCAGCAGCTTAGGGGTAGCGGGAGGGATAGATACGCAGTATTTT
J: TRBJ1-1; D: .; V: TRBV6-5; CDR3: CASREPENTEAFF; DNA: TGTGCCAGCAGGGAGCCGGAAAACACTGAAGCTTTCTTT
J: TRBJ2-5; D: TRBD1; V: TRBV19; CDR3: CASSTRDRFQETQYF; DNA: TGTGCCAGTAGTACCCGGGACAGGTTTCAAGAGACCCAGTACTTC
J: TRBJ1-1; D: .; V: TRBV5-4; CDR3: CASSDQGLRAFF; DNA: TGTGCCAGCAGCGACCAGGGTCTCCGGGCTTTCTTT
J: TRBJ2-2; D: TRBD2; V: TRBV5-1; CDR3: CASSLGPSGWGTGELFF; DNA: TGCGCCAGCAGCTTGGGTCCTAGCGGATGGGGCACCGGGGAGCTGTTTTTT